A selection of T cell receptor beta chains follows, all from one sample in a study of shared clonotypes between healthy human individuals. Profiled with immunoSEQ multiplex PCR; TCRdb holds only in-frame clones, not every one. Counted here are roughly 410,000 clones, roughly 96% occurring once; the ten biggest clones make up 0.32%. What was sequenced was memory CD8+ T cells sorted from blood. These receptor sequences come from a man aged 25-40 years in good health. CDR3s include the opening cysteine and the closing phenylalanine or tryptophan. D genes are given only for firm matches. Clone size, where shown, is once, few, many, or a class for clones that have expanded.

clone_size	d_call	v_call	cdr3_length	j_call	cdr3_aa	cdr3_nt
NA	NA	TRBV13	14	TRBJ2-5	CASSSHSNRKTQYF	TGTGCCAGCAGCTCCCACTCGAACAGAAAGACCCAGTACTTC
NA	TRBD1	TRBV5-1	14	TRBJ2-1	CASSQTGGHGEQFF	TGCGCCAGCAGCCAGACAGGGGGACATGGTGAGCAGTTCTTC
once	TRBD2	TRBV6-5	16	TRBJ2-7	CASSYRTSGGSYEQYF	TGTGCCAGCAGTTACCGGACTAGCGGGGGGAGCTACGAGCAGTACTTC
NA	TRBD1	TRBV28	15	TRBJ2-5	CASSPGTGAQETQYF	TGTGCCAGCAGTCCGGGGACAGGGGCCCAAGAGACCCAGTACTTC
NA	NA	TRBV28	15	TRBJ1-1	CASSFPRILNTEAFF	TGTGCCAGCAGTTTTCCTCGAATTTTGAACACTGAAGCTTTCTTT
NA	NA	TRBV7-2	13	TRBJ2-3	CASSLDIPYTQYF	TGTGCCAGCAGCTTAGACATCCCATATACGCAGTATTTT
NA	NA	TRBV18	14	TRBJ2-3	CASSPLTVEDTQYF	TGTGCCAGCTCACCACTAACGGTTGAAGATACGCAGTATTTT
NA	NA	TRBV4-1	14	TRBJ2-7	CASSYDSLSYEQYF	TGCGCCAGCAGCTATGATTCTCTATCCTACGAGCAGTACTTC
NA	TRBD1	TRBV5-5	16	TRBJ1-4	CASSDRVGPTNEKLFF	TGTGCCAGCAGTGACAGGGTAGGCCCAACTAATGAAAAACTGTTTTTT
NA	NA	TRBV28	15	TRBJ1-5	CASSPKFNSNQPQHF	TGTGCCAGCAGCCCGAAATTCAATAGCAATCAGCCCCAGCATTTT
once	NA	TRBV7-9	16	TRBJ1-4	CASSPLTGATNEKLFF	TGTGCCAGCAGCCCCCTGACGGGAGCAACTAATGAAAAACTGTTTTTT
NA	NA	TRBV20-1	11	TRBJ2-1	CSPGRGYEQFF	TGCAGCCCAGGGAGAGGGTATGAGCAGTTCTTC
once	NA	TRBV2	14	TRBJ2-5	CASTRLPPEETQYF	TGTGCCAGCACACGACTACCGCCTGAAGAGACCCAGTACTTC
NA	TRBD1	TRBV28	15	TRBJ2-5	CASSPQIDREETQYF	TGTGCCAGCAGTCCTCAAATCGACAGGGAGGAGACCCAGTACTTC
NA	TRBD2	TRBV5-1	14	TRBJ2-7	CASSLGGSNNEQYF	TGCGCCAGCAGCTTGGGCGGGAGTAACAACGAGCAGTACTTC
NA	TRBD2	TRBV19	14	TRBJ2-5	CASSMRLAQETQYF	TGTGCCAGTAGCATGAGACTAGCGCAAGAGACCCAGTACTTC
NA	TRBD2	TRBV28	15	TRBJ2-3	CASRTSGGYTDTQYF	TGTGCCAGCAGGACTAGCGGAGGCTACACAGATACGCAGTATTTT
NA	NA	TRBV7-3	14	TRBJ1-1	CASSLLGTSTEAFF	TGTGCCAGCAGCTTATTGGGGACGAGCACTGAAGCTTTCTTT
NA	TRBD1	TRBV28	15	TRBJ2-5	CASSLSGGAGETQYF	TGTGCCAGCAGTTTATCAGGGGGCGCGGGGGAGACCCAGTACTTC
NA	NA	TRBV6-1	15	TRBJ2-1	CASRRSLGAADEQFF	TGTGCCAGCCGCCGGAGCTTAGGAGCGGCCGATGAGCAGTTCTTC
NA	NA	TRBV18	17	TRBJ2-1	CASSPLLASVYYNEQFF	TGTGCCAGCTCACCACTGTTGGCTAGCGTATACTACAATGAGCAGTTCTTC
once	TRBD2	TRBV7-7	14	TRBJ2-1	CASSLAGGAAEQFF	TGTGCTAGCAGCTTAGCGGGGGGAGCCGCTGAGCAGTTCTTC
NA	TRBD2	TRBV7-6	15	TRBJ2-3	CASSQAGGPADTQYF	TGTGCCAGCAGTCAAGCGGGAGGGCCGGCAGATACGCAGTATTTT
once	TRBD1	TRBV4-2	14	TRBJ1-2	CASSPLDRANGYTF	TGTGCCAGCAGCCCCCTGGACAGGGCGAATGGCTACACCTTC
NA	NA	TRBV4-2	17	TRBJ2-1	CASSQAQGLAEYNEQFF	TGTGCCAGCAGCCAAGCCCAGGGGCTAGCGGAATACAATGAGCAGTTCTTC
NA	NA	TRBV6-1	14	TRBJ1-5	CASSNRHGNQPQHF	TGTGCCAGCAGCAATCGACATGGCAATCAGCCCCAGCATTTT
NA	TRBD1	TRBV19	14	TRBJ2-7	CASSMTGTSYEQYF	TGTGCCAGTAGTATGACAGGGACCTCCTACGAGCAGTACTTC